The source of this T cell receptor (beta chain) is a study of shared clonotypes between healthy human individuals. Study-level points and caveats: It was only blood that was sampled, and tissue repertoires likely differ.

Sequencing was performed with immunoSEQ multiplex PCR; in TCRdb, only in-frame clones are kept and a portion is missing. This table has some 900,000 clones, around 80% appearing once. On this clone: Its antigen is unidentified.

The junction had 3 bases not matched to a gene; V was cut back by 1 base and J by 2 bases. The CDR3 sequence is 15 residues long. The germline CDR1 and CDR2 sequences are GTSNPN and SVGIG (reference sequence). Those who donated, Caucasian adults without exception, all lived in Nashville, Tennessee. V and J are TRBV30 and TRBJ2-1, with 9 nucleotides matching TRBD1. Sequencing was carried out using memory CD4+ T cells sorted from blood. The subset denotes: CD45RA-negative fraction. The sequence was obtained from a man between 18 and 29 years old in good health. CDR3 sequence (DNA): TGTGCCTGGAGTGAGACAGGGGGGGCCTACAATGAGCAGTTCTTC. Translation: CAWSETGGAYNEQFF.